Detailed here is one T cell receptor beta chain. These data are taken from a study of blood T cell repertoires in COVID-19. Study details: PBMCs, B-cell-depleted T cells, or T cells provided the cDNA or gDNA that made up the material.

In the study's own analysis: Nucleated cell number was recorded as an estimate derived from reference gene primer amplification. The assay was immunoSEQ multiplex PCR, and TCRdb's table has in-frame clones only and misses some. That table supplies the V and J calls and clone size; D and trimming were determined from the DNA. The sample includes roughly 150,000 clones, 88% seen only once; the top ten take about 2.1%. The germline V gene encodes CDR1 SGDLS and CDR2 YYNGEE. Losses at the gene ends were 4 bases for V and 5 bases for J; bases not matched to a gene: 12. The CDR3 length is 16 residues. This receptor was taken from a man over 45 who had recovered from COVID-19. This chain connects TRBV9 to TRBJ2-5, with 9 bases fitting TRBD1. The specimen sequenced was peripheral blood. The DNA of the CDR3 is TGTGCCAGCAGCAACGAACGGGACAGGGTAGGGGAGACCCAGTACTTC. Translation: CASSNERDRVGETQYF.